This T cell receptor beta chain was sequenced during a study of radiotherapy plus CTLA-4 blockade in lung cancer. Whole-study context: Disease control was achieved by about 29% of patients, and objective responses by 18%. The study's findings and limits: Radiotherapy with ipilimumab was followed by blood expansion of tumor-derived clones. The authors reported that early blood T cell clone dynamics, with interferon-beta, best predicted response.

The CDR3 loop spans 15 amino acids. Germline CDR1 is SQVTM and CDR2 is ANQGSEA. With 6 bases clipped from V and 1 base from J, the junction kept 7 bases outside the gene matches. Generated by immunoSEQ multiplex PCR, the TCRdb table keeps only in-frame clones and is missing some. The sample includes 85,000 to 100,000 clones, around 84% seen only once; the top ten take approximately 15%. In chemo-refractory metastatic non-small-cell lung cancer, patients got ipilimumab CTLA-4 blockade together with focal radiation. In regard to this clone: Its antigen remains unknown.

This chain uses TRBV29-1 with TRBJ2-3, with TRBD1 matching 10 bases. This TCR was sampled from a human donor with non-small cell lung cancer that progressed on radiotherapy plus ipilimumab. The sequencing here drew on peripheral blood, taken from a patient treated with radiotherapy plus ipilimumab. CDR3 sequence reads: CSVRTGGFGTDTQYF. DNA for the CDR3: TGCAGCGTACGGACAGGGGGATTTGGCACAGATACGCAGTATTTT.